This T cell receptor (beta chain) was captured by sequencing in a study of blood T cell repertoires in COVID-19. Sequencing used immunoSEQ multiplex PCR; TCRdb keeps in-frame clones, though not all of them. The repertoire holds about 29,000 clones, with 80% to 90% as singletons. Seattle's enrolled individuals joined amid active infection and were then monitored longitudinally. The ends were cut back, 1 base at V and 10 bases at J, with 14 bases in the middle. The CDR3 consists of 13 residues. Germline V lookup: CDR1 SGHDT, CDR2 YYEEEE. The chain joins TRBV5-6 to TRBJ1-1; D might be TRBD1 (6 bases). Sequences were obtained from peripheral blood. This TCR derives from a woman aged 80 or older with COVID-19, enrolled during active disease. The CDR3: CASSLRQVRGAFF. CDR3 DNA sequence: TGTGCCAGCAGCTTGCGGCAGGTCAGGGGAGCTTTCTTT.